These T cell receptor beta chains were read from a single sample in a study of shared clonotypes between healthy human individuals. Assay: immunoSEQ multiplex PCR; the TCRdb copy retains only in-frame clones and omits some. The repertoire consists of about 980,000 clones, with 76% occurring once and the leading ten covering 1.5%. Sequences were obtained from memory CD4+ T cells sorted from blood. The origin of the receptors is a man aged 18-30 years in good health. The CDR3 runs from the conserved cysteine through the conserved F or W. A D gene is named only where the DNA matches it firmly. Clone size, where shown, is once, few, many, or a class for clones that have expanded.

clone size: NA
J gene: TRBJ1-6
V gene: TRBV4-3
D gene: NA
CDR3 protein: CASSQETQGQYNSPLHF
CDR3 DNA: TGCGCCAGCAGCCAAGAAACCCAAGGACAATATAATTCACCCCTCCACTTT

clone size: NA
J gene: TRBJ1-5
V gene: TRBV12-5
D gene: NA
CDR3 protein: CASVGEWNQPQHF
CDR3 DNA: TGTGCTAGTGTGGGGGAGTGGAATCAGCCCCAGCATTTT

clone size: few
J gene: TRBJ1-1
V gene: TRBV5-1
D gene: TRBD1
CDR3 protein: CASGGTGDTEAFF
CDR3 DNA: TGCGCCAGCGGCGGGACAGGGGACACTGAAGCTTTCTTT

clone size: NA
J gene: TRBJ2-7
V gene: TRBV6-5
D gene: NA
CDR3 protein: CASSYSRDAAYEQYF
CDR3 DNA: TGTGCCAGCAGTTACTCGAGGGACGCCGCCTACGAGCAGTACTTC

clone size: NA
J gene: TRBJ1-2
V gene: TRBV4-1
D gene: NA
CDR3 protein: CASSPSQGTLYGYTF
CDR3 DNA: TGCGCCAGCAGCCCGAGTCAGGGCACACTTTATGGCTACACCTTC

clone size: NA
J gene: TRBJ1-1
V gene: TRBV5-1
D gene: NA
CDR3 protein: CASTHGLDTEAFF
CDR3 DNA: TGCGCCAGCACGCACGGGTTGGACACTGAAGCTTTCTTT

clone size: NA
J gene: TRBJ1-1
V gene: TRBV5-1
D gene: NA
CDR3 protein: CASSLGWVNTEAFF
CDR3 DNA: TGCGCCAGCAGCTTGGGATGGGTGAACACTGAAGCTTTCTTT

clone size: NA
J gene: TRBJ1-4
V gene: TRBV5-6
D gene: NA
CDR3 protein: CASSLGTGRGTTNEKLFF
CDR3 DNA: TGTGCCAGCAGCTTGGGTACAGGGCGGGGGACAACTAATGAAAAACTGTTTTTT

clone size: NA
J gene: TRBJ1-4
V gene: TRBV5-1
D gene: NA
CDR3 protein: CASSAGGPLKELFF
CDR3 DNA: TGCGCCAGCAGTGCGGGGGGTCCTCTGAAGGAACTGTTTTTT

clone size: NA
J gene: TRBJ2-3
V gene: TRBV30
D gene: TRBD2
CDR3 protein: CAWSTSGGRLTDTQYF
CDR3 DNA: TGTGCCTGGAGTACGAGCGGGGGCCGCCTCACAGATACGCAGTATTTT

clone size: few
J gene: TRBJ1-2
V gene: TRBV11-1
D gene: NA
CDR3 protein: CASSLRYGYTF
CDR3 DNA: TGTGCCAGCAGCTTGAGATATGGCTACACCTTC

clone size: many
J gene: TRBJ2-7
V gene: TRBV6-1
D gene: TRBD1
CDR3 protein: CASSQGQGRDEQYF
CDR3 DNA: TGTGCCAGCAGTCAGGGACAGGGGAGGGACGAGCAGTACTTC

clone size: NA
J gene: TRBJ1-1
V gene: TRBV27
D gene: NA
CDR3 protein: CASRKTGYTEAFF
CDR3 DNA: TGTGCCAGCAGAAAGACAGGCTACACTGAAGCTTTCTTT

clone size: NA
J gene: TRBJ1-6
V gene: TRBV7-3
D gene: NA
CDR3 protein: CASSLNGGSPLHF
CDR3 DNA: TGTGCCAGCAGCTTAAATGGGGGCTCACCCCTCCACTTT

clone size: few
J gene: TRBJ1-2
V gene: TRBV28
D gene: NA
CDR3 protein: CATHLTPQGGSYGYTF
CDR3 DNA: TGTGCCACCCACCTCACCCCCCAGGGAGGAAGCTATGGCTACACCTTC

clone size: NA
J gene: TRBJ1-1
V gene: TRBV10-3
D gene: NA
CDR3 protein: CAIWGGVVGTEAFF
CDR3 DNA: TGTGCCATCTGGGGAGGGGTAGTAGGAACTGAAGCTTTCTTT

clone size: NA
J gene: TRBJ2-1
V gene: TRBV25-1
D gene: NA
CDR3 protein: CASSEKERSGHEQFF
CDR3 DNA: TGTGCCAGCAGTGAGAAAGAGCGGTCGGGCCATGAGCAGTTCTTC

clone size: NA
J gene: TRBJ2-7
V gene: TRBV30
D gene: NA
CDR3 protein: CAWSGTLVSSYEQYF
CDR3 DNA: TGTGCCTGGAGTGGCACGTTGGTTAGCTCCTACGAGCAGTACTTC

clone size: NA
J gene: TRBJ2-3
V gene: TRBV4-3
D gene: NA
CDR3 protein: CASSQDDRETDTQYF
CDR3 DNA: TGCGCCAGCAGCCAAGATGACCGGGAGACGGATACGCAGTATTTT